What follows is one T cell receptor beta chain and its context. The CDR3 extends over 16 amino acids. In germline, CDR1 is SEHNR, CDR2 FQNEAQ (reference sequence). V dropped 5 bases and J dropped 5 bases, with 20 bases sitting between them. This specimen belongs to a study of identical twins. The authors used template switching to add a universal primer site and gave cDNA unique molecular identifiers. TCRdb passed the 5' RACE reads through MiXCR, listing each CDR3 protein once. The top ten hold less than 2% of the sample, which has fewer than 650,000 distinct CDR3 sequences, 7% to 7.5% seen once. These data were also filed under a second study, of yellow fever vaccine responses in identical twins.

The sample comprised PBMCs. The chain joins TRBV7-9 to TRBJ2-3, with D perhaps assigned TRBD1 or TRBD2 (6 bases each). The sequence derives from a woman younger than 30 in good health. The CDR3 sequence is CASSPRYGGVQDTQYF. As DNA, the CDR3 is TGTGCCAGCAGCCCTCGGTACGGGGGCGTTCAAGATACGCAGTATTTT.